What follows describes a single T cell receptor beta chain. The antigen remains unidentified. Trimming removed 3 bases from V and 7 bases from J; junction bases left unmatched: 9. Per germline, CDR1 MDHEN and CDR2 SYDVKM. The CDR3 totals 14 residues. These data originate in a study of CD4 T cells in relation to SARS-CoV-2 and coronaviruses. CD4+ T cells from unexposed donors were obtained before the COVID-19 pandemic (2011-2018). Cryopreserved PBMCs were CD4-enriched, then split into naive and memory cells. General study points: In around two thirds of donors, memory CD4+ clonotypes crossrecognized SARS-CoV-2 and at least one common cold coronavirus spike.

Produced via immunoSEQ multiplex PCR; TCRdb's table is partial and in-frame only. The table has tens of thousands of clones, 86% seen once. This sequence was found in a human donor in good health. The chain combines TRBV28 with TRBJ2-7, with 7 bases matching TRBD2. Sequenced material: memory CD4+ T cells from PBMCs. CDR3 amino acids: CASSLWTSTPEQYF. In DNA, the CDR3 is TGTGCCAGCAGTTTGTGGACTAGTACTCCAGAGCAGTACTTC.